A single sample gave rise to the 27 T cell receptor beta chains below, sequenced in a study of blood T cells in healthy people across ages. A second PCR, run for roughly 6 to 11 cycles, used a sample-barcoded 5' primer plus a J-beta primer mix. TCRdb reprocessed the 5' RACE reads with MiXCR, giving one entry per CDR3 protein. The table includes 1.5 million to 2 million distinct CDR3 sequences, roughly 32% detected once. Sequenced: blood. The receptors derive from a woman between 25 and 40 years old in good health.

The chain has TRBV6-2 or TRBV6-3 and TRBJ1-2; TRBD1 aligns across 12 bases. CDR1 is MNHEY and CDR2 is SVGEGT in the germline V gene. CDR3 size: 15 residues. After removal of 8 bases from V and 2 bases from J, the junction contained 6 bases not matched to a gene. CDR3 sequence (DNA): TGTGCCAGCGGACCCGGGACAGGGGGCAACTATGGCTACACCTTC. It codes for CASGPGTGGNYGYTF.

The rearrangement joins TRBV20-1 to TRBJ1-2, with D possibly matching TRBD1 (5 bases). V was shortened by 6 bases and J by 2 bases, with 13 bases between the two germline ends. The CDR3 covers 13 residues. From germline, CDR1 is DFQATT and CDR2 SNEGSKA (reference sequence). The CDR3 reads CSAKTQGNYGYTF. In nucleotides, the CDR3 is TGCAGTGCAAAGACCCAGGGAAACTATGGCTACACCTTC.

In nucleotides, the CDR3 is TGTGCCACCAGCAGAAGGGACGGGAAATACTCTGGGGCCAACGTCCTGACTTTC. Amino acids: CATSRRDGKYSGANVLTF. The chain links TRBV15 to TRBJ2-6; D may be TRBD1 or TRBD2 (5 bases each). This CDR3 has 18 residues. V was trimmed by 2 bases and J by 0 bases, leaving 14 bases between them. Germline V CDR1 and CDR2: LNHNV, YYDKDF (reference sequence).

The chain uses TRBV15 and TRBJ1-4; 7 nucleotides agree with TRBD1. Germline-derived CDR1 and CDR2 are LNHNV and YYDKDF (reference sequence). The V gene end was trimmed by 4 bases and the J gene end by 5 bases; junction bases not matched to a gene: 7. This CDR3 is built from 15 residues. Here the CDR3 DNA reads TGTGCCACCAGCATACCGGGACAGTTAAATGAAAAACTGTTTTTT. It yields the protein CATSIPGQLNEKLFF.

The rearrangement joins TRBV9 to TRBJ2-2, with no clear D. V gave up 0 bases and J gave up 4 bases, with 13 bases separating them. The length of the CDR3 is 16 residues. Germline V gene data show CDR1 as SGDLS and CDR2 as YYNGEE. The CDR3 region is CASSVEILTVTGELFF. The CDR3 nucleotides read TGTGCCAGCAGCGTAGAAATACTAACAGTCACCGGGGAGCTGTTTTTT.

This clonotype was observed a few times. The chain is built from TRBV7-2 and TRBJ1-2, with TRBD1 as a possible D gene (5 bases). The V end was cut by 6 bases, the J end by 6 bases, with 11 bases between. The CDR3 sequence is 12 residues long. Germline CDR1 reads SGHTA; CDR2 reads FQGNSA. CDR3 in DNA: TGTGCCAGCAGGAGGGGACTTGATGGCTACACCTTC. It translates to CASRRGLDGYTF.

The rearrangement joins TRBV20-1 to TRBJ1-1; the D is unclear. Germline V CDR1 and CDR2: DFQATT, SNEGSKA (reference sequence). The CDR3 loop spans 10 amino acids. V was trimmed by 1 base and J by 7 bases, leaving 4 bases between them. CDR3 bases: TGCAGTGCTAGAGTTTTTGAAGCTTTCTTT. Its protein product is CSARVFEAFF.

The sample holds a few counts of this clonotype. V is TRBV6-2 or TRBV6-3 and J is TRBJ2-7; 8 positions agree with TRBD2. The germline CDR1 and CDR2 sequences are MNHEY and SVGEGT. Trimming removed 4 bases from V and 0 bases from J; junction bases left unmatched: 14. The CDR3 covers 18 residues. CDR3 in amino acids: CASSLRGSGGLDSYEQYF. The CDR3 DNA reads as TGTGCCAGCAGTTTACGGGGGAGCGGGGGCCTCGACTCCTACGAGCAGTACTTC.

A few counts support this clonotype. This rearrangement joins TRBV7-9 to TRBJ1-1; TRBD1 aligns across 10 bases. CDR1 is SEHNR, CDR2 FQNEAQ, per germline (reference sequence). This CDR3 is 16 amino acids long. Losses at the gene ends were 0 bases for V and 2 bases for J; bases not matched to a gene: 3. The CDR3 protein is CASSLAGTGENTEAFF. In DNA, the CDR3 is TGTGCCAGCAGCTTAGCCGGGACAGGGGAAAACACTGAAGCTTTCTTT.

With respect to this clonotype: Germline and junction disagree at one end, which may indicate a read error. The chain is built from TRBV7-3 and TRBJ2-3, with D possibly TRBD1 on 6 matching bases. Germline V gene data show CDR1 as SGHTA and CDR2 as FQGTGA. There are 15 residues in the CDR3. CDR3 in DNA: TGTGCCAGCAGCCTAACAGGGAGTCTGCCAGATACGCAGTATTTT. Translation gives CASSLTGSLPDTQYF.

The chain carries TRBV7-3 and TRBJ2-2; 15 bases align to TRBD2. With 2 bases clipped from V and 0 bases from J, the junction kept 4 bases outside the gene matches. The CDR3 consists of 19 residues. CDR1 is SGHTA and CDR2 is FQGTGA in the germline V gene. CDR3 coding DNA: TGTGCCAGCAGCTTACGGGGACTAGCGGGAGGCTCGAACACCGGGGAGCTGTTTTTT. This sequence encodes CASSLRGLAGGSNTGELFF.

The chain couples TRBV7-9 to TRBJ2-5, with D possibly being TRBD1 (6 bases). V lost 4 bases, J lost 11 bases, and 23 bases lay in between. The germline V gene encodes CDR1 SEHNR and CDR2 FQNEAQ (reference sequence). CDR3 length: 15 residues. The CDR3 DNA is TGTGCCAGCAGCTCCCCCCGGGACATCCGTGGGGAGCAGTACTTC. It translates to CASSSPRDIRGEQYF.

The chain carries TRBV7-9 and TRBJ2-7, with a possible D match to TRBD2 (5 bases). This CDR3 region has 15 residues. The V gene's germline CDR1 is SEHNR and CDR2 FQNEAQ (reference sequence). V lost 5 bases and J lost 2, with 16 bases in between. For the CDR3, the DNA is TGTGCCAGCAGCCGACCTACCGCCGGGACCTACGAGCAGTACTTC. It encodes CASSRPTAGTYEQYF.

The rearrangement joins TRBV7-3 to TRBJ2-5; maybe TRBD1 (6 bases). This CDR3 has 17 residues. V lost 4 bases, J lost 4 bases, and 22 bases lay in between. Germline CDR1 reads SGHTA; CDR2 reads FQGTGA. In DNA form, the CDR3 reads TGTGCCAGCAGCTCTCCCCATCGGCTCCTAGGGGGAGAGACCCAGTACTTC. Protein product: CASSSPHRLLGGETQYF. The whole variable domain, filled in from reference TRBV7-3 and TRBJ2-5, reads GAGVSQTPSNKVTEKGKYVELRCDPISGHTALYWYRQSLGQGPEFLIYFQGTGAADDSGLPNDRFFAVRPEGSVSTLKIQRTERGDSAVYLCASSSPHRLLGGETQYFGPGTRLLVL.

This clonotype was detected a few times. The rearrangement uses TRBV7-2 and TRBJ2-1, with TRBD1 matching 8 bases. The V and J ends lost 5 bases and 6 bases, in that order; junction bases with no gene match: 3. Germline V gives CDR1 SGHTA, CDR2 FQGNSA. The CDR3 covers 13 residues. In DNA, the CDR3 is TGTGCCAGCAGCACGACAGGGGCCAATGAGCAGTTCTTC. Protein: CASSTTGANEQFF. Filled out from reference TRBV7-2 and TRBJ2-1, the complete variable domain reads GAGVSQSPSNKVTEKGKDVELRCDPISGHTALYWYRQSLGQGLEFLIYFQGNSAPDKSGLPSDRFSAERTGGSVSTLTIQRTQQEDSAVYLCASSTTGANEQFFGPGTRLTVL.

This clonotype was seen only a few times. The CDR3 sequence is CASSWGYIQETQYF. The CDR3 region has the DNA TGTGCCAGTAGTTGGGGCTATATCCAAGAGACCCAGTACTTC. This sequence joins TRBV7-2 and TRBJ2-7; D might be TRBD1 (5 bases). The DNA matches TRBJ2-5 better at its end, which makes the J call doubtful. This CDR3 has 14 residues. Germline CDR1 SGHTA, CDR2 FQGNSA.

The chain links TRBV20-1 to TRBJ2-5, with 8 bases that match TRBD1. Per the germline V gene, CDR1 is DFQATT and CDR2 is SNEGSKA (reference sequence). This CDR3 is 15 amino acids long. Trimming cost V 6 bases and J 5 bases; bases outside gene matches: 14. CDR3 residues: CSAHRGTGGLETQYF. The CDR3 bases are TGCAGTGCCCATAGGGGTACAGGGGGATTGGAGACCCAGTACTTC.

V usage is TRBV5-4 and J usage is TRBJ2-7, with 7 bases fitting TRBD1. The CDR3 is 15 residues long. Looked up from germline, CDR1 is SGHNT and CDR2 is YYREEE (reference sequence). The junction had 5 bases not matched to a gene; V was cut back by 2 bases and J by 0 bases. The CDR3 DNA is TGTGCCAGCAGCTTCGGGACAGCCTTCTCCTACGAGCAGTACTTC. Translation: CASSFGTAFSYEQYF.

This rearrangement joins TRBV2 to TRBJ2-1; 7 bases match TRBD2. From germline, CDR1 is SNHLY and CDR2 FYNNEI. There are 14 residues in the CDR3. Trimming cost V 4 bases and J 9 bases; bases outside gene matches: 9. CDR3 residues: CASSGGAGVGEQFF. CDR3 bases: TGTGCCAGCAGTGGGGGCGCGGGGGTCGGTGAGCAGTTCTTC. The full variable domain, with the rest looked up from reference TRBV2 and TRBJ2-1, is EPEVTQTPSHQVTQMGQEVILRCVPISNHLYFYWYRQILGQKVEFLVSFYNNEISEKSEIFDDQFSVERPDGSNFTLKIRSTKLEDSAMYFCASSGGAGVGEQFFGPGTRLTVL.

The sample holds a few counts of this clonotype. V and J are TRBV20-1 and TRBJ2-3; 11 bases line up with TRBD2. J lost 0 bases, V lost 1 base, and 6 bases had no gene match. There are 17 residues in the CDR3. The germline V gene encodes CDR1 DFQATT and CDR2 SNEGSKA (reference sequence). DNA of the CDR3: TGCAGTGCTAGAGTAGCGGGAGGGATGAGGAGCACAGATACGCAGTATTTT. Encoded protein: CSARVAGGMRSTDTQYF.

The chain carries TRBV20-1 and TRBJ2-3, with D unresolved. The CDR3 sequence is 14 residues long. Trimming left V 0 bases short and J 1 base short, with 8 bases between. Per germline, CDR1 DFQATT and CDR2 SNEGSKA (reference sequence). CDR3 DNA sequence: TGCAGTGCTAGAGACAGACTGCGCACAGATACGCAGTATTTT. Its translation: CSARDRLRTDTQYF.

This clonotype was counted only a few times. V is TRBV20-1 and J is TRBJ1-2, with unresolved D. In germline, CDR1 is DFQATT, CDR2 SNEGSKA (reference sequence). The V end lost 2 bases, the J end lost 0 bases, and 7 bases lay between the germline ends. CDR3 size: 13 residues. The CDR3 region is CSARNQANYGYTF. The CDR3, as DNA: TGCAGTGCTAGAAATCAGGCTAACTATGGCTACACCTTC.

The chain couples TRBV7-9 to TRBJ2-2; 7 bases align to TRBD1. Germline CDR1 SEHNR, CDR2 FQNEAQ (reference sequence). This CDR3 has 14 residues. Trimming took 1 base from V and 7 from J; bases not matched to a gene: 3. For the CDR3, the DNA is TGTGCCAGCAGCTTAGACAGGGGCGGCGGGGAGCTGTTTTTT. Protein: CASSLDRGGGELFF.

The V call is TRBV12-3 or TRBV12-4, the J call TRBJ2-2; tentative D call: TRBD2 (5 bases). The CDR3 sequence is 15 residues long. Trimming removed 0 bases from V and 4 bases from J, with 9 bases in between. CDR3 protein: CASSLAGSTTGELFF. The CDR3 DNA follows: TGTGCCAGCAGTTTAGCGGGGAGTACCACCGGGGAGCTGTTTTTT.

The chain combines TRBV5-1 with TRBJ2-7; unclear D gene. CDR3 length: 15 residues. Between the trimmed V and J ends, which lost 4 bases and 0 bases, there was a span of 14 bases. Germline-derived CDR1 and CDR2 are SGHRS and YFSETQ. The chain's CDR3 is CASSLFGSGSYEQYF. CDR3 in DNA: TGCGCCAGCAGCCTATTCGGATCCGGCTCCTACGAGCAGTACTTC. Full variable domain (missing parts from reference TRBV5-1 and TRBJ2-7): KAGVTQTPRYLIKTRGQQVTLSCSPISGHRSVSWYQQTPGQGLQFLFEYFSETQRNKGNFPGRFSGRQFSNSRSEMNVSTLELGDSALYLCASSLFGSGSYEQYFGPGTRLTVT.

This chain connects TRBV27 to TRBJ2-2; D may be TRBD2 (5 bases). Germline assignment: CDR1 MNHEY and CDR2 SMNVEV (reference sequence). V was pared by 0 bases and J by 3 bases, with 11 bases between. There are 16 residues in the CDR3. CDR3 bases: TGTGCCAGCAGTTTATCGAGCGGTCGATACACCGGGGAGCTGTTTTTT. Translated, it gives CASSLSSGRYTGELFF.

This clonotype was seen ten or more times. V is TRBV7-7 and J is TRBJ2-1; 7 nucleotides agree with TRBD1. This CDR3 region has 13 residues. Germline V gives CDR1 SSHAT, CDR2 FNYEAQ (reference sequence). Trimming took 3 bases from V and 8 from J; bases not matched to a gene: 4. The CDR3 reads CASSFRTGDEQFF. Written as DNA, the CDR3 is TGTGCCAGCAGCTTCCGTACAGGGGATGAGCAGTTCTTC.